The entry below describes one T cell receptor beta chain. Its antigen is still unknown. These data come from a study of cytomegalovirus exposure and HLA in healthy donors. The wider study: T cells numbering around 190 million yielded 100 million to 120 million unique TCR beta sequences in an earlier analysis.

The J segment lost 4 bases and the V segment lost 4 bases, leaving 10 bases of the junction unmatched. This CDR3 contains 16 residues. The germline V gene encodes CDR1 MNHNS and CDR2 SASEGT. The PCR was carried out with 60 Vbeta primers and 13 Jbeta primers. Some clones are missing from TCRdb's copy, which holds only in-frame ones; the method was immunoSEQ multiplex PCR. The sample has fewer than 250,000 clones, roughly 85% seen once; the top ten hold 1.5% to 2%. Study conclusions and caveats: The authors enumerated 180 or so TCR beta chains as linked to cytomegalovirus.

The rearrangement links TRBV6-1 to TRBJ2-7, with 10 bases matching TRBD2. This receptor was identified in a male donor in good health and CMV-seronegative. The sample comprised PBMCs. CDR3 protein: CASSATLLAGTYEQYF. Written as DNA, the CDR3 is TGTGCCAGCAGTGCCACCTTACTAGCGGGAACATACGAGCAGTACTTC.